This TCR beta chain was identified in a study of metastatic and nonmetastatic thyroid tumors. Whole-study context: The comparison covered peripheral blood and tumor or nodule tissue in malignant and benign thyroid patients.

Patients had received no treatment of any kind before thyroid surgery. Using MiXCR, TCRdb re-called clones from the PCR reads. The sample has roughly 16,000 clones; approximately 15% are singletons. The V gene lost 6 bases and the J gene lost 2 bases, with 13 bases spanning the gap. The CDR3 sequence is 15 residues long. This clone was seen many times. Its antigen is not identified. Study conclusions and caveats: Patients with malignant thyroid tumors reportedly had significantly higher TCR beta diversity than those with benign nodules, in blood and tumor.

V is TRBV12-3 or TRBV12-4 and J is TRBJ1-4, with no clear D. This sequence was found in a female donor with papillary thyroid cancer or a benign thyroid nodule (not recorded which). Some clones in this sample may be carry-over from other donors' samples. Sequencing used blood. This chain's CDR3 is CASSSRHRTNEKLFF. DNA of the CDR3: TGTGCCAGCAGCTCCCGGCATAGGACTAATGAAAAACTGTTTTTT.